This T cell receptor (beta chain) stems from a study of Graves' ophthalmopathy and Graves' hyperthyroidism. Study-level points and caveats: Researchers report that a 13-signature model separated ophthalmopathy from stable hyperthyroidism, posting about 91% sensitivity and about 80% specificity. Blood also contained most of the expanded thyroid clonotypes above 0.001 frequency. Ophthalmopathy progression predictions by the model showed about 72% specificity and approximately 67% sensitivity.

The sequenced template was RNA, covering the TCR beta CDR3 region. First-round RT-PCR used HTBI primers; second-round multiplex PCR followed. One entry per CDR3 protein results from TCRdb running MiXCR on the multiplex PCR reads. Found here are hundreds of thousands of distinct CDR3 sequences, about two fifths of them singletons; the top ten hold roughly 3.5%. All donors with ophthalmopathy were recorded as having moderate-to-severe activity, CAS ≥3, NOSPECS ≥4 and a duration under 3 months. This clonotype was counted at least ten times. The antigen remains undetermined. Material for sequencing was peripheral blood. This TCR came from an adult man with Graves' ophthalmopathy.

Here the CDR3 DNA reads TGTGCCAGCAGCGCGGGGGAGGGCGGTCAGCCCCAGCATTTT. This translates into CASSAGEGGQPQHF. The chain recombines TRBV9 with TRBJ1-5; possible D gene TRBD1, 5 bases. Between the trimmed V and J ends, which lost 3 bases and 6 bases, there was a span of 13 bases. The CDR3 runs to 14 residues. Germline CDR1 is SGDLS and CDR2 is YYNGEE.